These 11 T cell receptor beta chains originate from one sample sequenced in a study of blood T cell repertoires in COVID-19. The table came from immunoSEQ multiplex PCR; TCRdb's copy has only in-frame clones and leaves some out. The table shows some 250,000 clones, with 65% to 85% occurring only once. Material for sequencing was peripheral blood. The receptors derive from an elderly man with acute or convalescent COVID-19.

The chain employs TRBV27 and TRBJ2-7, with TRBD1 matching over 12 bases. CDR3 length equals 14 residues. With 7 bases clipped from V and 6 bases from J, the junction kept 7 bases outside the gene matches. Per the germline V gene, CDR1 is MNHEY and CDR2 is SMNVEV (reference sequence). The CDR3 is CASTQGTGGGEQYF. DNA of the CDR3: TGTGCCAGCACCCAGGGGACAGGGGGCGGCGAGCAGTACTTC.

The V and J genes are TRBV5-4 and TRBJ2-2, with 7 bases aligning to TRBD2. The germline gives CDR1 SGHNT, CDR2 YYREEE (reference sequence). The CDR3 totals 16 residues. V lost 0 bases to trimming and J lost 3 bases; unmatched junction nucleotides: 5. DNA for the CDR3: TGTGCCAGCAGCTTGGGGCGGGGAGGGTACACCGGGGAGCTGTTTTTT. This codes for CASSLGRGGYTGELFF.

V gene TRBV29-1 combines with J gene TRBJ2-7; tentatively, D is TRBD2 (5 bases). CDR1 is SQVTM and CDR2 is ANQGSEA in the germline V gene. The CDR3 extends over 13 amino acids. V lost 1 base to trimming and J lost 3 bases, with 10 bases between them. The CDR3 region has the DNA TGCAGCGTTGAAGCCGGAGGAAACTACGAGCAGTACTTC. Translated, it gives CSVEAGGNYEQYF.

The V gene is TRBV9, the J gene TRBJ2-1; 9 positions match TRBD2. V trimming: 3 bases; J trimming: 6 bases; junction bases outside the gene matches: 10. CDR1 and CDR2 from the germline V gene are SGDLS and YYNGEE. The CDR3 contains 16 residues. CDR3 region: CASSAYGAGGGNEQFF. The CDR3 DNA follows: TGTGCCAGCAGCGCCTATGGAGCGGGGGGTGGCAATGAGCAGTTCTTC.

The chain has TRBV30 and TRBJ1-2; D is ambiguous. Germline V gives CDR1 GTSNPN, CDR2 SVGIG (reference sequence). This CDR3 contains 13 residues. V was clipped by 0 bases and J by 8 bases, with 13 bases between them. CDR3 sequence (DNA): TGTGCCTGGAGTGTTGACCTAAGCGTGGGCTACACCTTC. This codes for CAWSVDLSVGYTF.

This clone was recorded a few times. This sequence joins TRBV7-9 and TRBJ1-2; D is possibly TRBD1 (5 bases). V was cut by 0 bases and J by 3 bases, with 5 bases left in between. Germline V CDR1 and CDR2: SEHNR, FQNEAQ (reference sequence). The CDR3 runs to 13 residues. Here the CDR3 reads CASSLAGDYGYTF. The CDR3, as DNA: TGTGCCAGCAGCTTAGCAGGGGACTATGGCTACACCTTC.

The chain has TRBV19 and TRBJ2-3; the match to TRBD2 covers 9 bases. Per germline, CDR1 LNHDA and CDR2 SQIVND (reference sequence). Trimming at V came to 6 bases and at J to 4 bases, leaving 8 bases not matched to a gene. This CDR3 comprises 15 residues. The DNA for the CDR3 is TGTGCCAGTAGAGATAGGGGCGGGGGGGCAGATACGCAGTATTTT. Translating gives CASRDRGGGADTQYF.

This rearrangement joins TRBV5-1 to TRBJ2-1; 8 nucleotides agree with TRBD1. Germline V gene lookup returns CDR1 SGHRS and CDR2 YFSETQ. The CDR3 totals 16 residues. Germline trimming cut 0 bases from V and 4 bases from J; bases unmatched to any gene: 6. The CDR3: CASSLGDRGPYNEQFF. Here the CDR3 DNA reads TGCGCCAGCAGCTTGGGTGACAGGGGACCTTACAATGAGCAGTTCTTC. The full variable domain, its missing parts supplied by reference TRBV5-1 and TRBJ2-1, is KAGVTQTPRYLIKTRGQQVTLSCSPISGHRSVSWYQQTPGQGLQFLFEYFSETQRNKGNFPGRFSGRQFSNSRSEMNVSTLELGDSALYLCASSLGDRGPYNEQFFGPGTRLTVL.

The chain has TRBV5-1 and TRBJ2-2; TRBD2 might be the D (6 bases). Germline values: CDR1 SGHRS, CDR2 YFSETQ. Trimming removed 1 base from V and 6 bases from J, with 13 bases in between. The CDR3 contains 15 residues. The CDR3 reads CASSLSGGMPGELFF. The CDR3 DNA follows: TGCGCCAGCAGCTTGTCCGGCGGGATGCCCGGGGAGCTGTTTTTT. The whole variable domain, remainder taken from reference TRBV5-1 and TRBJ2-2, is KAGVTQTPRYLIKTRGQQVTLSCSPISGHRSVSWYQQTPGQGLQFLFEYFSETQRNKGNFPGRFSGRQFSNSRSEMNVSTLELGDSALYLCASSLSGGMPGELFFGEGSRLTVL.

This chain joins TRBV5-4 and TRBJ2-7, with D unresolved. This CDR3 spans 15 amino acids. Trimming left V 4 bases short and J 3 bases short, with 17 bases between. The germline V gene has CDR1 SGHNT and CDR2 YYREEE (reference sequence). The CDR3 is CASSQEVSVFYEQYF. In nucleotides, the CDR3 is TGTGCCAGCAGCCAAGAGGTTTCTGTCTTCTACGAGCAGTACTTC.

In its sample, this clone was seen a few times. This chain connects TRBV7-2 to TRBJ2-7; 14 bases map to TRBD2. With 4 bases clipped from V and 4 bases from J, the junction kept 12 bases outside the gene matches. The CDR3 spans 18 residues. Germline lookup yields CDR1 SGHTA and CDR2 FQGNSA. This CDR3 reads CASSWAGTSGSNSYEQYF. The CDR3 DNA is TGTGCCAGCAGCTGGGCGGGGACTAGCGGGAGTAATTCTTACGAGCAGTACTTC. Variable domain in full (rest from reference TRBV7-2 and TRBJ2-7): GAGVSQSPSNKVTEKGKDVELRCDPISGHTALYWYRQSLGQGLEFLIYFQGNSAPDKSGLPSDRFSAERTGGSVSTLTIQRTQQEDSAVYLCASSWAGTSGSNSYEQYFGPGTRLTVT.